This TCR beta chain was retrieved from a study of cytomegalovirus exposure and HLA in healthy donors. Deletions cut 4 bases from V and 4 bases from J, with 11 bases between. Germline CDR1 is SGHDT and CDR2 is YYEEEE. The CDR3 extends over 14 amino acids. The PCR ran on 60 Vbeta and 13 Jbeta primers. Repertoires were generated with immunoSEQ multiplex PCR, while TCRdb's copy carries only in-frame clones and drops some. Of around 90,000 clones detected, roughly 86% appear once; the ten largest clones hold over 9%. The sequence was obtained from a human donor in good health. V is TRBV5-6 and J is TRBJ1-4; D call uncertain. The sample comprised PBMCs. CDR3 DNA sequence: TGTGCCAGCAGCCTCGACGGAGTTAATGAAAAACTGTTTTTT. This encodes CASSLDGVNEKLFF.